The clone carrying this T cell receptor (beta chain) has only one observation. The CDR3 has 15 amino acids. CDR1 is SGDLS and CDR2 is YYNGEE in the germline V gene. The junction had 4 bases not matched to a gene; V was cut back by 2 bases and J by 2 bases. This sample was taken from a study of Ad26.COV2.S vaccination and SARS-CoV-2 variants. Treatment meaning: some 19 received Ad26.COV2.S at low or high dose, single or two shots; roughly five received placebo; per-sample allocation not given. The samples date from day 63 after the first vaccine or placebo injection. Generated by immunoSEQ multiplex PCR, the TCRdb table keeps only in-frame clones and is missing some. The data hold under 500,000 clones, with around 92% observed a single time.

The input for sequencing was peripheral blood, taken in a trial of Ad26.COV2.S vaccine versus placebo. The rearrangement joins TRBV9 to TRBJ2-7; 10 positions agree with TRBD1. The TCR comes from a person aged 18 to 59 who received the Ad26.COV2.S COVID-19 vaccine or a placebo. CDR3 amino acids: CASSVGQGGPYEQYF. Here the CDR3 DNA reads TGTGCCAGCAGCGTTGGACAGGGGGGACCCTACGAGCAGTACTTC.